This T cell receptor (beta chain) was captured in a study of CD8 T cells in Susac syndrome. The CDR3 covers 15 residues. Germline V gives CDR1 SQVTM, CDR2 ANQGSEA. V was pared by 4 bases and J by 3 bases, with 16 bases between. Reverse transcription of about 0.5 to 1 ug RNA was carried out with random hexamers. One entry per CDR3 protein results from TCRdb running MiXCR on the immunoSEQ multiplex PCR reads. This sample carries 170,000 or so distinct CDR3 sequences, 95% to 96% of them seen once, and the ten largest clones take 0.095% to 0.15%. The rearrangement links TRBV29-1 to TRBJ2-1; the D is unclear. Sequenced input: CD4+ T cells from PBMCs. This TCR was recovered from a human donor with Susac syndrome. The CDR3 sequence is CSVGPTGQNYNEQFF. CDR3 DNA sequence: TGCAGCGTTGGGCCTACGGGTCAAAACTACAATGAGCAGTTCTTC.